One and the same sample provided the 5 T cell receptor beta chains below, sequenced in a study of PD-1 blockade in classical Hodgkin lymphoma. Noted time point: cycle 4 day 1 (C4D1), after around six weeks of nivolumab. The patients all showed relapse after autologous stem cell transplantation, while their brentuximab vedotin exposure varied. Only in-frame clones appear in the TCRdb table, and some are missing; sequencing was by immunoSEQ multiplex PCR. Of fewer than 95,000 clones listed, 83% are singletons. Sequencing was performed on peripheral blood mononuclear cells (PBMCs), taken before the fourth cycle of nivolumab. These receptors were obtained from a human donor with classical Hodgkin lymphoma.

J is TRBJ2-3 and V is TRBV10-3, with TRBD2 as a possible D gene (6 bases). Germline V gene data show CDR1 as ENHRY and CDR2 as SYGVKD. With 0 bases removed from V and 4 bases from J, the gap between germline ends came to 11 bases. CDR3 length: 15 amino acids. In DNA, the CDR3 is TGTGCCATCAGTGAGTCTGCTGGGGGGTCAGATACGCAGTATTTT. This gives the protein CAISESAGGSDTQYF.

V and J are TRBV10-3 and TRBJ1-3; D not certain. V lost 0 bases, J lost 0 bases, and 12 bases lay in between. The CDR3 has 17 amino acids. Germline CDR1 ENHRY, CDR2 SYGVKD. CDR3 amino acids: CAISESMALRSGNTIYF. The CDR3 DNA reads TGTGCCATCAGTGAGTCGATGGCGCTCCGCTCTGGAAACACCATATATTTT.

The chain recombines TRBV7-9 with TRBJ2-3, with TRBD2 as a possible D gene (5 bases). CDR1 SEHNR and CDR2 FQNEAQ come from the germline V gene (reference sequence). The CDR3 extends over 16 amino acids. The CDR3 DNA follows: TGTTTAAGCGGAAAATTCATCTTCGTCGGCACAGATACGCAGTATTTT. Its translation: CLSGKFIFVGTDTQYF.

This chain links TRBV7-9 with TRBJ1-3; D gene uncertain. V gave up 5 bases and J gave up 1 base, with 9 bases separating them. The CDR3 length is 14 residues. Per germline, CDR1 SEHNR and CDR2 FQNEAQ (reference sequence). CDR3 DNA: TGTGCCAGCAGCCTCGTGGGGTCTGGAAACACCATATATTTT. As protein: CASSLVGSGNTIYF.

The V and J genes are TRBV19 and TRBJ1-1, with D possibly matching TRBD1 (6 bases). V was shortened by 4 bases and J by 1 base, with 13 bases between the two germline ends. Per the germline V gene, CDR1 is LNHDA and CDR2 is SQIVND (reference sequence). The CDR3 sequence is 15 residues long. The CDR3 protein is CASSTRRGPNTEAFF. The CDR3, as DNA: TGTGCCAGTAGTACCAGACGGGGGCCGAACACTGAAGCTTTCTTT.